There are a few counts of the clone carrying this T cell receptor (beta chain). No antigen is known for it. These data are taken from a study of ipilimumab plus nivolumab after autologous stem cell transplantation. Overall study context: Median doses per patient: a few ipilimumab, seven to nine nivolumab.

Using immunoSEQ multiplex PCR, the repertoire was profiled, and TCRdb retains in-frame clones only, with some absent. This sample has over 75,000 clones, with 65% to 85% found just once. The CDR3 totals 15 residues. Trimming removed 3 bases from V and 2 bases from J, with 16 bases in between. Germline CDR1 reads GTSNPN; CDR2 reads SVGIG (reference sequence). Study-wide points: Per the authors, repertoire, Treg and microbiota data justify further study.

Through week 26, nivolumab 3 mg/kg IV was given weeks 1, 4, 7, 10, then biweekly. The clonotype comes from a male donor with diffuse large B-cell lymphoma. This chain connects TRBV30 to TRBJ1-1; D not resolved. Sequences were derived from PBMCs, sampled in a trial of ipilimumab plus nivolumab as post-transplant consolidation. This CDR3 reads CAWSPLYGSNTEAFF. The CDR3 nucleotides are TGTGCCTGGAGCCCCCTGTACGGCAGCAACACTGAAGCTTTCTTT.